This passage covers 20 T cell receptor beta chains from one sample sequenced in a study of shared clonotypes between healthy human individuals. Sequenced by immunoSEQ multiplex PCR; TCRdb stores in-frame clones only, minus some. The sample has 2 million to 2.5 million clones, roughly 94% seen once. Sequenced material: naive CD4+ T cells sorted from blood. Subset specified: CD45RA+ positively selected. These receptors originate from a man in his late teens or twenties in good health.

The chain couples TRBV2 to TRBJ1-1; possible D gene TRBD1, 5 bases. CDR1 is SNHLY, CDR2 FYNNEI, per germline. The CDR3 is 14 residues long. Trimming took off 8 bases at V and 1 base at J, with 14 bases between the two ends. The CDR3, as DNA: TGTGCCAGCGGGTTGGGACTGACGAACACTGAAGCTTTCTTT. Amino acid sequence: CASGLGLTNTEAFF.

As regards this clone: This specimen includes other DNA sequences encoding the same CDR3. The chain employs TRBV18 and TRBJ2-5; no clear D. CDR1 and CDR2 (germline): KGHSH, LQKENI. This CDR3 contains 11 residues. V lost 6 bases and J lost 0, with 2 bases in between. This CDR3 reads CASSYQETQYF. The CDR3 bases are TGTGCCAGCTCGTACCAAGAGACCCAGTACTTC.

V and J are TRBV6-4 and TRBJ1-2; a weak D match, TRBD1 (6 bases). The CDR3 runs to 15 residues. V was trimmed by 6 bases and J by 4 bases, leaving 18 bases between them. Germline V gene lookup returns CDR1 MRHNA and CDR2 SNTAGT. CDR3 DNA: TGTGCCAGCAGACCCGAGGGGGGAAAGGGCTATGGCTACACCTTC. The encoded protein is CASRPEGGKGYGYTF.

The chain links TRBV6-5 to TRBJ2-1; TRBD1 or TRBD2 may be the D gene (5 bases each). Germline V gene sequence: CDR1 MNHEY, CDR2 SVGAGI. The CDR3 is made up of 13 amino acids. Deletions cut 10 bases from V and 8 bases from J, with 18 bases between. This CDR3 is CATRGTGSDEQFF. In DNA, the CDR3 is TGTGCCACCAGAGGGACGGGGTCGGATGAGCAGTTCTTC.

CDR3 bases: TGTGCCAGCAGTTTCCACAGCCCCGGGGACACCGGGGAGCTGTTTTTT. This translates into CASSFHSPGDTGELFF. V and J are TRBV6-5 and TRBJ2-2; a weak D match, TRBD2 (5 bases). V shed 4 bases and J shed 3 bases, with 15 bases lying between them. The CDR3 length is 16 residues. Germline CDR1 is MNHEY and CDR2 is SVGAGI.

With respect to this clone: Additional DNA sequences in this sample encode the identical CDR3. The V and J genes are TRBV4-3 and TRBJ2-3; 9 nucleotides line up with TRBD1. The V gene's germline CDR1 is LGHNA and CDR2 YSLEER. CDR3 length equals 14 residues. V was clipped by 4 bases and J by 4 bases; unmatched bases: 3. The CDR3 loop is CASSLGTGSDTQYF. CDR3 sequence (DNA): TGCGCCAGCAGCCTCGGGACAGGGTCAGATACGCAGTATTTT.

The chain recombines TRBV6-1 with TRBJ2-7, with 9 nucleotides matching TRBD1. Germline V CDR1 and CDR2: MNHNS, SASEGT. V was clipped by 4 bases and J by 6 bases; unmatched bases: 4. The CDR3 is 13 amino acids. CDR3 coding DNA: TGTGCCAGCAGTGGTGACAGGGGGACCGAGCAGTACTTC. The encoded protein is CASSGDRGTEQYF.

The chain links TRBV10-3 to TRBJ2-3, with unresolved D. The ends were cut back, 7 bases at V and 2 bases at J, with 16 bases in the middle. The length of the CDR3 is 15 residues. Germline CDR1 is ENHRY and CDR2 is SYGVKD. CDR3 coding DNA: TGTGCCATCACTAACCATTTGGGAAACACAGATACGCAGTATTTT. Its translation is CAITNHLGNTDTQYF.

This clone was counted once. The CDR3 DNA reads TGTGCCAGCAGTTACATCGGGACCGAGCAGTACTTC. Encoded protein: CASSYIGTEQYF. The rearrangement joins TRBV6-6 to TRBJ2-7; TRBD1 or TRBD2 may be the D gene (5 bases each). Germline lookup yields CDR1 MNHNY and CDR2 SVGAGI (reference sequence). The germline V and J ends were trimmed by 2 bases and 6 bases, with 8 bases remaining between them. The CDR3 contains 12 residues.

J is TRBJ1-5 and V is TRBV10-1; unclear D gene. Germline V gene data show CDR1 as WNHNN and CDR2 as SYGVQD (reference sequence). The CDR3 extends over 13 amino acids. V gave up 2 bases and J gave up 7 bases, with 9 bases separating them. The CDR3 loop reads CASSEGVRQPQHF. In DNA, the CDR3 is TGCGCCAGCAGTGAGGGGGTCCGGCAGCCCCAGCATTTT.

The chain uses TRBV30 and TRBJ1-5; TRBD1 agrees at 9 bases. CDR3 length equals 17 residues. CDR1 and CDR2 from the germline V gene are GTSNPN and SVGIG (reference sequence). After removal of 1 base from V and 1 base from J, the junction contained 8 bases not matched to a gene. The CDR3 coding sequence is TGTGCCTGGAGTGCTCGACAGGGGGTCTGGAGCAATCAGCCCCAGCATTTT. It specifies CAWSARQGVWSNQPQHF.

V and J are TRBV6-5 and TRBJ1-1; 8 bases fit TRBD1. J lost 2 bases, V lost 7 bases, and 6 bases had no gene match. The CDR3 loop spans 14 amino acids. The germline CDR1 and CDR2 sequences are MNHEY and SVGAGI. CDR3 sequence: CASKRTGLNTEAFF. CDR3 bases: TGTGCCAGCAAACGGACAGGGCTTAACACTGAAGCTTTCTTT.

The CDR3 reads CASSLAAPESYNSPLHF. The DNA of the CDR3 is TGTGCCAGCAGCTTGGCTGCCCCAGAAAGCTATAATTCACCCCTCCACTTT. The chain recombines TRBV5-4 with TRBJ1-6; the D is unclear. The CDR3 contains 17 residues. V was trimmed by 0 bases and J by 3 bases, leaving 13 bases between them. Germline V gene lookup returns CDR1 SGHNT and CDR2 YYREEE (reference sequence).

V and J are TRBV5-5 and TRBJ2-7; no clear D gene. The V end lost 1 base, the J end lost 6 bases, and 8 bases lay between the germline ends. This CDR3 is built from 12 residues. The germline V gene encodes CDR1 SGHKS and CDR2 YYEKEE (reference sequence). Here the CDR3 reads CASSLWGLEQYF. In nucleotides, the CDR3 is TGTGCCAGCAGCTTGTGGGGTCTCGAGCAGTACTTC.

V and J are TRBV2 and TRBJ2-2, with D tentatively TRBD1 (7 bases). CDR3 size: 15 residues. V was pared by 7 bases and J by 6 bases, with 18 bases between. CDR1 SNHLY and CDR2 FYNNEI come from the germline V gene. CDR3 in amino acids: CASKLRDSTAGELFF. The CDR3 DNA is TGTGCCAGCAAACTGCGGGACAGTACAGCCGGGGAGCTGTTTTTT.

This chain uses TRBV6-1 with TRBJ1-5; D is unclear. This CDR3 has 14 residues. Germline V lookup: CDR1 MNHNS, CDR2 SASEGT. Trimming cost V 6 bases and J 1 base, with 10 bases left between them. CDR3: CASRTSGSNQPQHF. The CDR3 DNA reads TGTGCCAGCAGAACCTCTGGAAGCAATCAGCCCCAGCATTTT.

J is TRBJ1-2 and V is TRBV6-5; 7 positions match TRBD1. Trimming removed 5 bases from V and 0 bases from J; junction bases left unmatched: 6. Germline-derived CDR1 and CDR2 are MNHEY and SVGAGI. This CDR3 is 15 amino acids long. The DNA for the CDR3 is TGTGCCAGCAGTCGGGGACAGCCAACTAACTATGGCTACACCTTC. Its protein product is CASSRGQPTNYGYTF.

The V call is TRBV6-5, the J call TRBJ1-2; the D gene is possibly TRBD1 (5 bases). The germline V and J ends were trimmed by 3 bases and 7 bases, with 18 bases remaining between them. Germline V lookup: CDR1 MNHEY, CDR2 SVGAGI. This CDR3 is built from 15 residues. The CDR3 DNA sequence: TGTGCCAGCAGTTATGATGGAGGGCCTGGGGGTGGCTACACCTTC. It encodes CASSYDGGPGGGYTF.

This clone appeared once. V gene TRBV6-1 combines with J gene TRBJ2-3; the match to TRBD2 covers 12 bases. Germline CDR1 reads MNHNS; CDR2 reads SASEGT. The CDR3 sequence is 15 residues long. V lost 7 bases to trimming and J lost 4 bases; unmatched junction nucleotides: 6. In DNA form, the CDR3 reads TGTGCCAGCATTCGGACTAGCGGGGTATCAGATACGCAGTATTTT. It specifies CASIRTSGVSDTQYF.

This chain links TRBV30 with TRBJ2-5; D is possibly TRBD2 (6 bases). Trimming took 0 bases from V and 4 from J, leaving 18 bases between them. The CDR3 runs to 16 residues. Germline CDR1 reads GTSNPN; CDR2 reads SVGIG (reference sequence). CDR3 protein: CAWSVGTPGLGETQYF. The CDR3 DNA reads as TGTGCCTGGAGTGTAGGGACTCCGGGGCTCGGAGAGACCCAGTACTTC.